This is a list of T cell receptor beta chains from one sample in a study of beta chain features in type 1 diabetes. The repertoire was sequenced with immunoSEQ multiplex PCR; TCRdb's copy has only in-frame clones and lacks some. The data show around 430,000 clones, with 30% seen just once and about 0.065% held by the top ten. The specimen was naive CD4+ T cells from blood. These receptors all stem from a man between 18 and 29 years old in good health. Both conserved end residues are part of each CDR3. A D gene is named only where the DNA matches it firmly. A clone size is listed for some rows: how often the clone was seen (once, few, many), or a class if it is expanded.

v_gene: TRBV6-1; j_gene: TRBJ2-2; d_gene: TRBD2; abundance: .; CDR3aa: CAALAPNTGELFF; CDR3nt: TGTGCCGCACTAGCGCCGAACACCGGGGAGCTGTTTTTT
v_gene: TRBV6-6; j_gene: TRBJ2-7; d_gene: TRBD2; abundance: .; CDR3aa: CASRPPGTSDYEQYF; CDR3nt: TGTGCCAGCAGGCCCCCCGGGACTAGCGACTACGAGCAGTACTTC
v_gene: TRBV10-3; j_gene: TRBJ2-3; d_gene: TRBD2; abundance: .; CDR3aa: CAIRGLAGVTDTQYF; CDR3nt: TGTGCCATCAGGGGACTAGCGGGAGTAACAGATACGCAGTATTTT
v_gene: TRBV11-2; j_gene: TRBJ2-1; d_gene: .; abundance: .; CDR3aa: CASSLRGREAYNEQFF; CDR3nt: TGTGCCAGCAGCCTGAGGGGGAGGGAGGCGTACAATGAGCAGTTCTTC
v_gene: TRBV29-1; j_gene: TRBJ2-1; d_gene: .; abundance: few; CDR3aa: CSVEGLNNEQFF; CDR3nt: TGCAGCGTTGAGGGACTCAACAATGAGCAGTTCTTC
v_gene: TRBV29-1; j_gene: TRBJ2-5; d_gene: TRBD2; abundance: few; CDR3aa: CSVEKASGRRETQYF; CDR3nt: TGCAGCGTGGAGAAGGCGAGCGGGAGACGAGAGACCCAGTACTTC
v_gene: TRBV4-1; j_gene: TRBJ2-1; d_gene: .; abundance: .; CDR3aa: CASSRVVAQSSYNEQFF; CDR3nt: TGCGCCAGCAGCCGAGTGGTCGCTCAGAGCTCCTACAATGAGCAGTTCTTC
v_gene: TRBV28; j_gene: TRBJ2-7; d_gene: TRBD2; abundance: .; CDR3aa: CASRGSGFYEQYF; CDR3nt: TGTGCCAGCAGGGGTAGCGGGTTCTACGAGCAGTACTTC
v_gene: TRBV28; j_gene: TRBJ2-6; d_gene: .; abundance: .; CDR3aa: CASSLSSSGSGGANVLTF; CDR3nt: .
v_gene: TRBV20-1; j_gene: TRBJ2-7; d_gene: TRBD2; abundance: .; CDR3aa: CSAGRGSEQYF; CDR3nt: TGCAGTGCCGGGCGGGGGTCCGAGCAGTACTTC
v_gene: TRBV30; j_gene: TRBJ2-7; d_gene: TRBD1; abundance: few; CDR3aa: CAWSADRGTPYEQYF; CDR3nt: TGTGCCTGGAGTGCCGACAGGGGGACCCCATACGAGCAGTACTTC
v_gene: TRBV14; j_gene: TRBJ2-1; d_gene: .; abundance: .; CDR3aa: CASSFHLIADYNEQFF; CDR3nt: TGTGCCAGCAGCTTCCATCTAATAGCGGACTACAATGAGCAGTTCTTC
v_gene: TRBV14; j_gene: TRBJ2-2; d_gene: TRBD1; abundance: .; CDR3aa: CASSGRGPANTGELFF; CDR3nt: TGTGCCAGCAGCGGAAGGGGGCCGGCGAACACCGGGGAGCTGTTTTTT
v_gene: TRBV5-4; j_gene: TRBJ2-5; d_gene: TRBD2; abundance: few; CDR3aa: CASSMGLAETQYF; CDR3nt: TGTGCCAGCAGCATGGGACTAGCGGAGACCCAGTACTTC
v_gene: TRBV9; j_gene: TRBJ1-4; d_gene: .; abundance: .; CDR3aa: CASSVAGTREKLFF; CDR3nt: TGTGCCAGCAGCGTAGCCGGGACACGCGAAAAACTGTTTTTT
v_gene: TRBV30; j_gene: TRBJ2-1; d_gene: .; abundance: few; CDR3aa: CAWSDYEQFF; CDR3nt: TGTGCCTGGAGTGACTATGAGCAGTTCTTC
v_gene: TRBV5-1; j_gene: TRBJ2-3; d_gene: .; abundance: .; CDR3aa: CASSFQGWEDTQYF; CDR3nt: TGCGCCAGCAGCTTCCAGGGTTGGGAGGATACGCAGTATTTT